A selection of T cell receptor beta chains follows, all from one sample in a study of post-analysis software for immune sequencing data. From the PCR reads, TCRdb called clonotypes with MiXCR, one entry per CDR3 protein. This table holds under 650,000 distinct CDR3 sequences, 44% found once. The sequenced sample was blood. Receptor source: a girl under 18 with multiple sclerosis. Both conserved end residues are part of each CDR3. The D gene is left open where the match is weak. Expanded clones get a size class; other rows say once, few or many, or leave the size out.

d_call clone_size v_call cdr3_aa
- - TRBV3-1 CASSRMGGHEQYF
TRBD1 - TRBV29-1 CSVGRDRSTGELFF
TRBD2 once TRBV4-1 CASSHMGRLAGGGPTDTQYF
TRBD1 - TRBV10-3 CAISDYRGETQYF
- - TRBV29-1 CSAFTSSYEQYF
TRBD2 few TRBV7-8 CASSLYGTSGNEQFF
- few TRBV3-1 CASSLRANEKLFF
TRBD2 - TRBV3-1 CASSPTGGAKNIQYF
- - TRBV5-6 CASSLGHWGTQYF
- few TRBV6-5 CASSYRVGSTDTQYF
- few TRBV27 CASRNSWARGSEKLFF
- - TRBV29-1 CSVDGNNYGYTF
- - TRBV5-4 CASSLAGSGSNEQFF
- - TRBV30 CAWSEVWNQPQHF
- few TRBV7-9 CASSFSGTINEAFF
TRBD2 few TRBV6-6 CASSFPSGLGEQYF
TRBD1 - TRBV13 CASSPETGPNTEAFF
- - TRBV5-1 CASSLEWGWQETQYF
- few TRBV7-2 CASSPRANEQYF
TRBD1 - TRBV7-2 CASSLVRGQGYGYTF
- - TRBV20-1 CSARDPTNSYEQYF
- few TRBV12-3/TRBV12-4 CASSRSASTDTQYF
TRBD1 many TRBV12-3/TRBV12-4 CASSSDRGYEQYF
- few TRBV29-1 CSVGDAYEQYF
TRBD2 - TRBV20-1 CSARDPAGPSYNEQFF
- - TRBV20-1 CSARRGGGASHNEQFF